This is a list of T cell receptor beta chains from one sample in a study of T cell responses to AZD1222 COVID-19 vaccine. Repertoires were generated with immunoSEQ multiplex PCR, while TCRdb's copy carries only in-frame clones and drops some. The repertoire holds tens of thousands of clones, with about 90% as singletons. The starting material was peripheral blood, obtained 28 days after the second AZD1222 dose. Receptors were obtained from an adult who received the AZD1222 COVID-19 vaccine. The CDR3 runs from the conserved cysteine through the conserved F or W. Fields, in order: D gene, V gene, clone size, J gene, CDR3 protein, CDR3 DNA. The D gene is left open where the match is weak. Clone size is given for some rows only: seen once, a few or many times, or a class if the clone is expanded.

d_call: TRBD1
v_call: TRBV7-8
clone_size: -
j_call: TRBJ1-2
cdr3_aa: CASSLLRLGGVGYTF
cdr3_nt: TGTGCCAGCAGCTTACTCCGGCTAGGGGGCGTCGGCTACACCTTC

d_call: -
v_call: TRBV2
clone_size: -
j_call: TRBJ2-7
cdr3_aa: CASSERQVRTYEQYF
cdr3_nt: TGTGCCAGCAGTGAACGGCAGGTGAGGACTTACGAGCAGTACTTC

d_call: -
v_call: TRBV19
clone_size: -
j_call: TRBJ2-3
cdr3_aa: CASSVTNTQYF
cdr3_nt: TGTGCCAGTAGTGTTACTAATACGCAGTATTTT

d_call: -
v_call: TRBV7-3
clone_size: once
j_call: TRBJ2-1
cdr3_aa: CASSPTGPGAGNEQFF
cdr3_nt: TGTGCCAGCAGCCCCACTGGTCCGGGAGCGGGCAATGAGCAGTTCTTC

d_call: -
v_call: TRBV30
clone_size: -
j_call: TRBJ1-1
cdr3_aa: CAWNLSPRAATEAFF
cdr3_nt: TGTGCCTGGAATCTATCCCCCAGGGCCGCCACTGAAGCTTTCTTT

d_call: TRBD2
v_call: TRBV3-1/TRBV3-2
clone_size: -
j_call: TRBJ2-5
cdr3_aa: CASSQEGLAVEVHETQYF
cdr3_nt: TGTGCCAGCAGCCAAGAGGGACTAGCGGTGGAGGTTCACGAGACCCAGTACTTC

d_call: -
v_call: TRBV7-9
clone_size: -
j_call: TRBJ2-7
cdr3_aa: CASSVASPPYEQYF
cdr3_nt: TGTGCCAGCAGCGTGGCTAGCCCTCCCTACGAGCAGTACTTC

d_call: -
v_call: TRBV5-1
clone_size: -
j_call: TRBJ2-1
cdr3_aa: CASSTGALSYNEQFF
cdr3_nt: TGCGCCAGCAGTACGGGGGCCCTGTCCTACAATGAGCAGTTCTTC

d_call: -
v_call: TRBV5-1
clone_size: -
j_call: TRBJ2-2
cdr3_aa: CASSDLPNTGELFF
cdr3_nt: TGCGCCAGCAGCGACTTGCCAAACACCGGGGAGCTGTTTTTT

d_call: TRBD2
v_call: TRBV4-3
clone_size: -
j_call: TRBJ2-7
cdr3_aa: CASSLGTSTSYEQYF
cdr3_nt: TGCGCCAGCAGCCTGGGGACTAGCACATCCTACGAGCAGTACTTC

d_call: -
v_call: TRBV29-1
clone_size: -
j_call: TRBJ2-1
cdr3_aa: CSVGQTGNEQFF
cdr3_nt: TGCAGCGTTGGCCAGACGGGTAATGAGCAGTTCTTC

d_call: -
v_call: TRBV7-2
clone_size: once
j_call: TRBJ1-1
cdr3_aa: CASSPDTVRTMNTEAFF
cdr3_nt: TGTGCCAGCAGCCCGGACACCGTCCGGACTATGAACACTGAAGCTTTCTTT

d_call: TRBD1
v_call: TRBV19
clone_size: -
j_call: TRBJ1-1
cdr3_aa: CASSIGQERTEAFF
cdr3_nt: TGTGCCAGTAGTATTGGACAGGAAAGAACTGAAGCTTTCTTT

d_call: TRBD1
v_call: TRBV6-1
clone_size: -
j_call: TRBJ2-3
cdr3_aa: CASSESPGQGSDTQYF
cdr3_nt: TGTGCCAGCAGTGAATCCCCGGGACAGGGGTCAGATACGCAGTATTTT

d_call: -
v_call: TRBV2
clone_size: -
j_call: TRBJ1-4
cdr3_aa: CASSEEKLFF
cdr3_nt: TGTGCCAGCAGTGAGGAAAAACTGTTTTTT

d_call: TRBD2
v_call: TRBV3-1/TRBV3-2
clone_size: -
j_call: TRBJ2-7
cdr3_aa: CASSYTGTSVHEQYF
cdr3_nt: TGTGCCAGCAGCTATACCGGGACTAGCGTCCACGAGCAGTACTTC

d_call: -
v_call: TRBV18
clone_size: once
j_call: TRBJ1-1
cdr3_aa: CASSPNTEAFF
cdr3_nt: TGTGCCAGCTCACCGAACACTGAAGCTTTCTTT

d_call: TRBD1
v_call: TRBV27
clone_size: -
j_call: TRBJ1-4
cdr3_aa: CASSLGTGWGEKLFF
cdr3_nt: TGTGCCAGCAGTCTCGGGACAGGGTGGGGGGAAAAACTGTTTTTT

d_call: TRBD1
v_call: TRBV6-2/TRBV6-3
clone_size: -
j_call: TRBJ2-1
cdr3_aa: CASSLLQGAVIEQFF
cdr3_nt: TGTGCCAGCAGTCTCCTACAGGGGGCGGTCATTGAGCAGTTCTTC

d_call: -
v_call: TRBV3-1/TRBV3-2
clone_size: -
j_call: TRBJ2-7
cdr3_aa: CASSLMEGAYEQYF
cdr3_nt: TGTGCCAGCAGCCTTATGGAGGGCGCCTACGAGCAGTACTTC

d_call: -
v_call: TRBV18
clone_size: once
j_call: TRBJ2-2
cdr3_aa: CASSPPIRVGELFF
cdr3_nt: TGTGCCAGCTCACCACCGATCCGGGTCGGGGAGCTGTTTTTT

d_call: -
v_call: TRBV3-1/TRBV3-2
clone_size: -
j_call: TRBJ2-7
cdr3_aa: CASSQDYAGSYEQYF
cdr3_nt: TGTGCCAGCAGCCAAGATTATGCGGGTTCCTACGAGCAGTACTTC

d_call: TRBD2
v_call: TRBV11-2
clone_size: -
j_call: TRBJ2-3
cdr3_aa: CASSFRQRESTDTQYF
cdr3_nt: TGTGCCAGCAGCTTCCGCCAGCGGGAATCAACAGATACGCAGTATTTT

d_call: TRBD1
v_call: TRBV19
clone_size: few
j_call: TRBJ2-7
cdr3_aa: CASAGTGGFDEQYF
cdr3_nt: TGTGCCAGTGCTGGAACAGGGGGCTTCGACGAGCAGTACTTC

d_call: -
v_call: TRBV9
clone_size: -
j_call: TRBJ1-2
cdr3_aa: CASSVQGSGYGYTF
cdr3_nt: TGTGCCAGCAGCGTACAGGGTTCGGGCTATGGCTACACCTTC

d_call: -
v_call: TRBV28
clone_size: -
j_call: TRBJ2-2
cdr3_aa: CASSLFRGHGELFF
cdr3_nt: TGTGCCAGCAGTTTATTCAGGGGCCACGGGGAGCTGTTTTTT

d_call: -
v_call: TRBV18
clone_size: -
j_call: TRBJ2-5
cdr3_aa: CASSPPGSETQYF
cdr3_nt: TGTGCCAGCTCACCCCCAGGGTCAGAGACCCAGTACTTC

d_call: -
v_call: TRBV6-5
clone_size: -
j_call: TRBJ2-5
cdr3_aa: CASRAQRTQYF
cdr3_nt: TGTGCCAGCAGGGCGCAACGAACCCAGTACTTC

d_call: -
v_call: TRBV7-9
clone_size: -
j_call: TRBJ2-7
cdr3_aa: CASSYTAYEQYF
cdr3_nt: TGTGCCAGCAGCTACACTGCCTACGAGCAGTACTTC

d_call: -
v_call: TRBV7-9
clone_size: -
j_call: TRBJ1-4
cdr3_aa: CASSLPGGEKLFF
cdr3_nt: TGTGCCAGCAGCTTGCCGGGTGGCGAAAAACTGTTTTTT

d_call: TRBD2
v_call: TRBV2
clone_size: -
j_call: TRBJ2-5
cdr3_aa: CASNGGQETQYF
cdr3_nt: TGTGCCAGCAACGGGGGGCAAGAGACCCAGTACTTC

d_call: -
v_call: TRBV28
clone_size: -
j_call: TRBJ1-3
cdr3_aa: CASSSSTGSRSGNTIYF
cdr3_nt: TGTGCCAGCAGTTCCTCAACAGGTTCACGTTCTGGAAACACCATATATTTT

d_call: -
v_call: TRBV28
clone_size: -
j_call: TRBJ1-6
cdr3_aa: CASSSRGNNSPLHF
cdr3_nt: TGTGCCAGCAGTTCCAGGGGAAATAATTCACCCCTCCACTTT

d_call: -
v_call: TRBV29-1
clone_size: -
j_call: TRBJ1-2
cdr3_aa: CSVEALGSPQSDYGYTF
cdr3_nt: TGCAGCGTTGAGGCACTGGGGAGCCCTCAAAGTGACTATGGCTACACCTTC

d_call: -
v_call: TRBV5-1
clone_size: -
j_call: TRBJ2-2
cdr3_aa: CASSLGGTNTGELFF
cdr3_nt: TGCGCCAGCAGCTTGGGAGGAACAAACACCGGGGAGCTGTTTTTT

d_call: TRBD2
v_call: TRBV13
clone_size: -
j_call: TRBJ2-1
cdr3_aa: CASSSRGTSFIYNEQFF
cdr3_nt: TGTGCCAGCAGCTCCCGTGGGACTAGTTTTATCTACAATGAGCAGTTCTTC

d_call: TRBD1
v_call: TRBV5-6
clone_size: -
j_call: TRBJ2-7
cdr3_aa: CASSRSIGQGNF
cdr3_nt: TGTGCCAGCAGCAGATCAATCGGACAGGGTAACTTC

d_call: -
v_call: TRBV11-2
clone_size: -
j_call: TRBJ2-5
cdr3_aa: CASSPSDSQETQYF
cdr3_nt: TGTGCCAGCAGCCCTAGTGATTCCCAGGAGACCCAGTACTTC

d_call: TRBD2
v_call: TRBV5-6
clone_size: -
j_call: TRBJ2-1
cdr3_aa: CASSPGLVSYNEQFF
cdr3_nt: TGTGCCAGCAGCCCCGGACTAGTTTCCTACAATGAGCAGTTCTTC

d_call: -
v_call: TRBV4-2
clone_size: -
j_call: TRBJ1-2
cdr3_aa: CASSQGLSRGYGYTF
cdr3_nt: TGTGCCAGCAGCCAAGGACTCTCAAGGGGCTATGGCTACACCTTC

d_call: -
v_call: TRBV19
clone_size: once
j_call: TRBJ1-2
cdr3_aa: CASSVRDNYGYTF
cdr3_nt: TGTGCCAGTAGCGTCCGGGACAACTATGGCTACACCTTC

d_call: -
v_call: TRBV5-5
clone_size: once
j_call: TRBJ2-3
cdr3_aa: CASSLLQGWADTQYF
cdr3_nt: TGTGCCAGCAGCTTGTTGCAGGGATGGGCAGATACGCAGTATTTT

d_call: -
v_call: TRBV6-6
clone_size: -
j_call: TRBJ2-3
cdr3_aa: CASTRTQSTDTQYF
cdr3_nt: TGTGCCAGCACCCGGACACAAAGCACAGATACGCAGTATTTT

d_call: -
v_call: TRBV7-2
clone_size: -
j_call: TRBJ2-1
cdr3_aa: CASSLGLVYLRSDEQFF
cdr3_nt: TGTGCCAGCAGCTTAGGCTTAGTCTATCTCCGTTCGGATGAGCAGTTCTTC

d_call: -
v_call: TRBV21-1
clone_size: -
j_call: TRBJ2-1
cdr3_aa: CASSKGGRREVYNEQFF
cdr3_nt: TGTGCCAGCAGCAAAGGGGGGCGACGGGAGGTTTACAATGAGCAGTTCTTC